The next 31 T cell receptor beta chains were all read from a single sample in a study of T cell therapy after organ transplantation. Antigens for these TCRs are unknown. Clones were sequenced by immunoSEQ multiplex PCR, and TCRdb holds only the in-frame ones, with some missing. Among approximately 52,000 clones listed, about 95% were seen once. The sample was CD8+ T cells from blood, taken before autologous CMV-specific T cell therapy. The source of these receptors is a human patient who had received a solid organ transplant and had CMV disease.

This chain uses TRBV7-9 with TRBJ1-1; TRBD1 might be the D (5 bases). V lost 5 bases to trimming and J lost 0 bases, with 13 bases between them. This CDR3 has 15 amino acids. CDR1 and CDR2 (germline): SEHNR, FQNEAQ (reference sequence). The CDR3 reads CASSQGVPLNTEAFF. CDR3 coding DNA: TGTGCCAGCAGCCAAGGGGTGCCGCTGAACACTGAAGCTTTCTTT.

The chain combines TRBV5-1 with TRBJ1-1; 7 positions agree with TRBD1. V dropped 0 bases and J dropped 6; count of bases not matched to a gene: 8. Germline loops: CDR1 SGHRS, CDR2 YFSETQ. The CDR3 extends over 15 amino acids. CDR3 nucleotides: TGCGCCAGCAGCTTGGCCGCAGGGGGGTTACCTGAAGCTTTCTTT. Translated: CASSLAAGGLPEAFF.

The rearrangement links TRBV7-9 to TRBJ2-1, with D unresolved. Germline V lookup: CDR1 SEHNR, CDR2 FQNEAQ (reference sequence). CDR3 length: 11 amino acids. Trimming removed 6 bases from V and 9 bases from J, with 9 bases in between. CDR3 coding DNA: TGTGCCAGCAGGGATACCAGTGAGCAGTTCTTC. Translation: CASRDTSEQFF.

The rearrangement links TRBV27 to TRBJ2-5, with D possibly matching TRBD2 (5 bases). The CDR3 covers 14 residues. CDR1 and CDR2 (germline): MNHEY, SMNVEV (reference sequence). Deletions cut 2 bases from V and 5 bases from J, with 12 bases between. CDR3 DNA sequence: TGTGCCAGCAGTTTACAGCTCGGCGGGGAGACCCAGTACTTC. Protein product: CASSLQLGGETQYF.

CDR3 in amino acids: CASSGPTRTSPYNEQFF. The CDR3 DNA sequence: TGTGCCAGCAGCGGACCTACTAGGACTAGTCCCTACAATGAGCAGTTCTTC. The chain uses TRBV5-6 and TRBJ2-1, with 7 bases that match TRBD2. J gave up 2 bases and V 4 bases, and 12 bases lay outside the gene matches. The CDR3 has 17 amino acids. The germline gives CDR1 SGHDT, CDR2 YYEEEE.

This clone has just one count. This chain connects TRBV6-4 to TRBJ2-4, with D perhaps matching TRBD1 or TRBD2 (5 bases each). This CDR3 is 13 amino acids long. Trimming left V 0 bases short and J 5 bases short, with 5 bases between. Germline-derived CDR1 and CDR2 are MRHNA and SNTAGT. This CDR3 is CASSDSGENIQYF. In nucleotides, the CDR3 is TGTGCCAGCAGTGACTCGGGGGAAAACATTCAGTACTTC.

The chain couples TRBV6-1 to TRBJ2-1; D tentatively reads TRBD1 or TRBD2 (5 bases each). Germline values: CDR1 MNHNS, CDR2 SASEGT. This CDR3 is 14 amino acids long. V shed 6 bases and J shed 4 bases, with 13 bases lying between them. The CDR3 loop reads CASRRGSKYNEQFF. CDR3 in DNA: TGTGCCAGCAGGAGGGGCTCGAAATACAATGAGCAGTTCTTC.

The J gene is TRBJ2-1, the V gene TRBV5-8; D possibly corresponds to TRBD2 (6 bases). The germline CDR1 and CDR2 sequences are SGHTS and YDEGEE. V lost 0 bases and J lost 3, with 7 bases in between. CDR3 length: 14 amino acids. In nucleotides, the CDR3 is TGTGCCAGCAGCTTGGGCGGGATCTACAATGAGCAGTTCTTC. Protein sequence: CASSLGGIYNEQFF.

CDR3 in amino acids: CASRRTGGAPDEQYF. The CDR3 nucleotides read TGTGCCAGCAGACGGACAGGGGGCGCCCCCGACGAGCAGTACTTC. This rearrangement joins TRBV5-4 to TRBJ2-7; the match to TRBD1 covers 11 bases. Trimming at V came to 5 bases and at J to 5 bases, leaving 9 bases not matched to a gene. Germline V gene data show CDR1 as SGHNT and CDR2 as YYREEE (reference sequence). The CDR3 consists of 15 residues.

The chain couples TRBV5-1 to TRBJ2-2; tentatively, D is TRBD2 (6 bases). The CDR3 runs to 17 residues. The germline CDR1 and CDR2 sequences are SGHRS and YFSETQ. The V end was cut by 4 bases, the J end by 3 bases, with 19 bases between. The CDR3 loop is CASSPQGLGGDTGELFF. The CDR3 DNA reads TGCGCCAGCAGCCCGCAGGGACTCGGAGGGGACACCGGGGAGCTGTTTTTT.

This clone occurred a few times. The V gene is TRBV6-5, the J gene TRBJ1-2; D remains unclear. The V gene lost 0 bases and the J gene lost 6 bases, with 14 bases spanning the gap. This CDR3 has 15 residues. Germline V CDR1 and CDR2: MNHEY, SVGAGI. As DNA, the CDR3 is TGTGCCAGCAGTTACTCCCCCGAGAACCCGAATGGCTACACCTTC. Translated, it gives CASSYSPENPNGYTF.

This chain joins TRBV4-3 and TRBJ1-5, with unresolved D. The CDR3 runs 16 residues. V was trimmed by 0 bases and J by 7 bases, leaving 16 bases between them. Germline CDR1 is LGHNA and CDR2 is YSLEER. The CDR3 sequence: CASSQDLSAVNQPQHF. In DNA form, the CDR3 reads TGCGCCAGCAGCCAAGATCTTTCGGCAGTAAACCAGCCCCAGCATTTT.

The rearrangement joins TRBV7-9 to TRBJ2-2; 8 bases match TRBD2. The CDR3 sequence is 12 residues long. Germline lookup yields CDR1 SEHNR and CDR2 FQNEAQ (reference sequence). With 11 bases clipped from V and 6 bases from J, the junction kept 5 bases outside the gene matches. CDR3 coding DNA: TGTGCCCTGAGGCGGGGGGCCGGGGAGCTGTTTTTT. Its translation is CALRRGAGELFF.

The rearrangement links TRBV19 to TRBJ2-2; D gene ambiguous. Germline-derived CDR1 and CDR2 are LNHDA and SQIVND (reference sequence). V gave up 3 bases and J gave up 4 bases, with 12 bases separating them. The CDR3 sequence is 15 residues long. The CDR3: CASSIPPSGTGELFF. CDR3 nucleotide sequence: TGTGCCAGTAGTATCCCCCCCTCGGGCACCGGGGAGCTGTTTTTT.

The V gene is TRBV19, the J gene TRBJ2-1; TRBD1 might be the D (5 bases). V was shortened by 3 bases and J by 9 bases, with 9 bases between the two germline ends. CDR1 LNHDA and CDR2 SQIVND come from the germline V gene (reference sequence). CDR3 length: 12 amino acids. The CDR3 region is CASSITRAEQFF. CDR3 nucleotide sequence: TGTGCCAGTAGTATTACCAGGGCTGAGCAGTTCTTC.

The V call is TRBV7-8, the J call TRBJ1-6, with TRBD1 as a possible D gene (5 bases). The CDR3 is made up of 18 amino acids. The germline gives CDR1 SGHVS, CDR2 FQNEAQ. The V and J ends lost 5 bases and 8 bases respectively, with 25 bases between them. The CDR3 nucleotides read TGTGCCAGCAGCAGCACCGACCCCGGGACGGGAGACTATTCACCCCTCCACTTT. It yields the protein CASSSTDPGTGDYSPLHF.

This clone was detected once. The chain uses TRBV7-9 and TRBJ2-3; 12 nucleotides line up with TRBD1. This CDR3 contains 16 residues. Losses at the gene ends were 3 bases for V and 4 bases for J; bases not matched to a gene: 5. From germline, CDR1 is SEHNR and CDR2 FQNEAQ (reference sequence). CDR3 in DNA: TGTGCCAGCAGCTTGGGGGACAGGGGGCTTGCAGATACGCAGTATTTT. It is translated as CASSLGDRGLADTQYF.

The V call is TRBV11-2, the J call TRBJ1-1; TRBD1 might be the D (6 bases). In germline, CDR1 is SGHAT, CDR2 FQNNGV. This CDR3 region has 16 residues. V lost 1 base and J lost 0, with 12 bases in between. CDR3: CASSLGAGVMNTEAFF. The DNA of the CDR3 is TGTGCCAGCAGCTTAGGGGCAGGGGTCATGAACACTGAAGCTTTCTTT. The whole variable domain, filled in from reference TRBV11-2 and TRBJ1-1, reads EAGVAQSPRYKIIEKRQSVAFWCNPISGHATLYWYQQILGQGPKLLIQFQNNGVVDDSQLPKDRFSAERLKGVDSTLKIQPAKLEDSAVYLCASSLGAGVMNTEAFFGQGTRLTVV.

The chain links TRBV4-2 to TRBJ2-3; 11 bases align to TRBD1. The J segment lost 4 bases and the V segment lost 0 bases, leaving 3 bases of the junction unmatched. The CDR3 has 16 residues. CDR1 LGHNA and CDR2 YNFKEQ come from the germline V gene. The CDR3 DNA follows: TGTGCCAGCAGCCAAGAATGGACAGGGGGCTCAGATACGCAGTATTTT. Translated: CASSQEWTGGSDTQYF.

CDR3 residues: CASSQVDRPPHGYTF. The CDR3 bases are TGCGCCAGCAGCCAAGTTGACCGACCACCCCATGGCTACACCTTC. This rearrangement joins TRBV4-3 to TRBJ1-2; D not certain. The germline CDR1 and CDR2 sequences are LGHNA and YSLEER. V shed 1 base and J shed 6 bases, with 15 bases lying between them. CDR3 size: 15 residues.

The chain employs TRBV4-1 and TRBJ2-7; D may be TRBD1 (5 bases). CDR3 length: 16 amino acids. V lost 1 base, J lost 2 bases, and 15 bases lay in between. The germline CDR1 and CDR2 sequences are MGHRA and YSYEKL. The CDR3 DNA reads TGCGCCAGCAGCCAAGGCCTTCGACAGCGCACCTACGAGCAGTACTTC. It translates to CASSQGLRQRTYEQYF.

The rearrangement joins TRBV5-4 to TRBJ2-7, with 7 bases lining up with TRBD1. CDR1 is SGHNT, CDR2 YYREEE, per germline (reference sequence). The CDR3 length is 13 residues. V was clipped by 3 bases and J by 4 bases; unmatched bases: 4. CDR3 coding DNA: TGTGCCAGCAGCTGGGAACAGGGGTACGAGCAGTACTTC. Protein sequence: CASSWEQGYEQYF.

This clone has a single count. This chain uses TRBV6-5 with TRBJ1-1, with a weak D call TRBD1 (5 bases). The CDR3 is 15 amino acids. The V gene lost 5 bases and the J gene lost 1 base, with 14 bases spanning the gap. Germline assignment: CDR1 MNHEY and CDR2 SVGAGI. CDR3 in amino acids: CASSRVGQGNTEAFF. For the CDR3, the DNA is TGTGCCAGCAGTAGGGTAGGGCAGGGGAACACTGAAGCTTTCTTT.

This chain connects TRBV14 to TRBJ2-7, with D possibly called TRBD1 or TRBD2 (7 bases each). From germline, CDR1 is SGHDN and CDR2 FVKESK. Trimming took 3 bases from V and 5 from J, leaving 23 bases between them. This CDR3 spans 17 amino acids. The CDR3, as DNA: TGTGCCAGCAGCCACCCCAGGGGGGGGGCGACTTACAACGAGCAGTACTTC. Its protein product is CASSHPRGGATYNEQYF. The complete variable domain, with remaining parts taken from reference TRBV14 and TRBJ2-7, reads EAGVTQFPSHSVIEKGQTVTLRCDPISGHDNLYWYRRVMGKEIKFLLHFVKESKQDESGMPNNRFLAERTGGTYSTLKVQPAELEDSGVYFCASSHPRGGATYNEQYFGPGTRLTVT.

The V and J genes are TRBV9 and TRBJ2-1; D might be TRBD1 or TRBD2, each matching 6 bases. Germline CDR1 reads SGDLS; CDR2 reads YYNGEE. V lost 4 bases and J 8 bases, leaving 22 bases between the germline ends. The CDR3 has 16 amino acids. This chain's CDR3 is CASSPNMGGRTDEQFF. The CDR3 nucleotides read TGTGCCAGCAGCCCCAACATGGGGGGCCGGACGGATGAGCAGTTCTTC.

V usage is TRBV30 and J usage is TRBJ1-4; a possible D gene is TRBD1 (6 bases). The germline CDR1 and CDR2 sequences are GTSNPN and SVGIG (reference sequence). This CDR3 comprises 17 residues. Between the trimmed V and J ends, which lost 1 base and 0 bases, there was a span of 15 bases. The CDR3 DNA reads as TGTGCCTGGAGTGAAAGTCCCTCAGGGGCAACTAATGAAAAACTGTTTTTT. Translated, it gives CAWSESPSGATNEKLFF.

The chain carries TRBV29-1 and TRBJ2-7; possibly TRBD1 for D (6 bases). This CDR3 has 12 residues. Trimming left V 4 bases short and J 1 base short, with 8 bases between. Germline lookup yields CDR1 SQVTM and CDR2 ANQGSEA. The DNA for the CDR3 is TGCAGCGTTGGGACAGAGTCCTACGAGCAGTACTTC. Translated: CSVGTESYEQYF.

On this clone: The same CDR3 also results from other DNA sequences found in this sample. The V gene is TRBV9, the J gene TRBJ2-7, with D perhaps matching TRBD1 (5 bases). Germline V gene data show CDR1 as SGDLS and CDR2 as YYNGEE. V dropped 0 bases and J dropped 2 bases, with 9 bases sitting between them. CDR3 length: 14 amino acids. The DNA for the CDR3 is TGTGCCAGCAGCGTAGGGGGCGTCGCCTACGAGCAGTACTTC. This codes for CASSVGGVAYEQYF.

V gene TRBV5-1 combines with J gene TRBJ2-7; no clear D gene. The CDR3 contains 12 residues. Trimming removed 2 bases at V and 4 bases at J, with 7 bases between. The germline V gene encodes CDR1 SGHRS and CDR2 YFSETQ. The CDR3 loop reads CASSLGQYEQYF. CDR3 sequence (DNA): TGCGCCAGCAGCTTAGGGCAGTACGAGCAGTACTTC.

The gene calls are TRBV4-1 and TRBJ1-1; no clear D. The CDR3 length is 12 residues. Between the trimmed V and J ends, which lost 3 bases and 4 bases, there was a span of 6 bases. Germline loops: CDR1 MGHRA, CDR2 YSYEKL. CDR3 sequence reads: CASSQGFTEAFF. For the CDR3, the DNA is TGCGCCAGCAGCCAGGGGTTCACTGAAGCTTTCTTT.

CDR3 sequence reads: CASSRKQGSSYNEQFF. CDR3 nucleotides: TGTGCCAGCAGCCGGAAACAGGGTAGCTCCTACAATGAGCAGTTCTTC. This sequence joins TRBV14 and TRBJ2-1; D might be TRBD1 (6 bases). Germline values: CDR1 SGHDN, CDR2 FVKESK. The CDR3 spans 16 residues. V gave up 4 bases and J gave up 0 bases, with 13 bases separating them.